The 31 T cell receptor beta chains listed next were all sequenced from one sample in a study of OX40 agonist ivuxolimab in advanced cancers. Libraries were prepared by immunoSEQ multiplex PCR; TCRdb keeps only in-frame clonotypes and omits some of them. The table lists 60,000 or so clones, roughly 84% of them singletons, with around 25% in the top ten. Sequencing was performed on CD4+ or CD8+ T cells sorted from blood, taken in a trial of the OX40 agonist ivuxolimab. These receptors originate from an adult with an advanced solid tumor such as melanoma, head and neck, liver or kidney cancer.

The V and J genes are TRBV6-1 and TRBJ1-5, with D unclear. CDR3 size: 15 residues. With 6 bases removed from V and 4 bases from J, the gap between germline ends came to 16 bases. Germline-derived CDR1 and CDR2 are MNHNS and SASEGT. The CDR3, as DNA: TGTGCCAGCAGGCTAGATCCGGGAGTAAATCAGCCCCAGCATTTT. Amino acid sequence: CASRLDPGVNQPQHF.

The genes are TRBV10-2 and TRBJ2-6; D not certain. Trimming took 3 bases from V and 0 from J, leaving 6 bases between them. This CDR3 is built from 15 residues. CDR1 is WSHSY, CDR2 SAAADI, per germline. CDR3 DNA: TGCGCCAGCAGTGACGTCCGCTCTGGGGCCAACGTCCTGACTTTC. It yields the protein CASSDVRSGANVLTF.

The chain has TRBV19 and TRBJ1-4, with D perhaps TRBD1 (6 bases). CDR1 and CDR2 (germline): LNHDA, SQIVND (reference sequence). The V and J ends lost 6 bases and 2 bases respectively, with 10 bases between them. CDR3 length equals 14 residues. Here the CDR3 DNA reads TGTGCCAGTAGCGTGGGGGCGACTAATGAAAAACTGTTTTTT. This translates into CASSVGATNEKLFF.

The chain is built from TRBV19 and TRBJ1-5; TRBD1 is a possible D gene (6 bases). The V gene lost 9 bases and the J gene lost 4 bases, with 16 bases spanning the gap. Per the germline V gene, CDR1 is LNHDA and CDR2 is SQIVND (reference sequence). The CDR3 covers 14 residues. CDR3 sequence (DNA): TGTGCCAGCAGACGGGACACTGGAAATCAGCCCCAGCATTTT. Protein: CASRRDTGNQPQHF. The entire variable domain, with the rest obtained from reference TRBV19 and TRBJ1-5, is as follows: DGGITQSPKYLFRKEGQNVTLSCEQNLNHDAMYWYRQDPGQGLRLIYYSQIVNDFQKGDIAEGYSVSREKKESFPLTVTSAQKNPTAFYLCASRRDTGNQPQHFGDGTRLSIL.

This clone was counted a single time. The rearrangement links TRBV7-9 to TRBJ2-7, with D possibly being TRBD1 (5 bases). The CDR3 is 12 amino acids. Germline CDR1 SEHNR, CDR2 FQNEAQ (reference sequence). In nucleotides, the CDR3 is TGTGCGGGGCAGGGCAGCTCCTACGAGCAGTACTTC. Amino acid sequence: CAGQGSSYEQYF.

This chain's CDR3 is CASSFIGEGPGNTIYF. The DNA of the CDR3 is TGCGCCAGCAGCTTTATAGGGGAGGGCCCTGGAAACACCATATATTTT. This rearrangement joins TRBV5-1 to TRBJ1-3; D is perhaps TRBD1 (5 bases). Trimming shortened V by 2 bases and J by 2 bases, and 14 bases separated the two germline ends. Germline CDR1 reads SGHRS; CDR2 reads YFSETQ. The CDR3 has 16 amino acids. Full variable domain (remainder filled in from reference TRBV5-1 and TRBJ1-3): KAGVTQTPRYLIKTRGQQVTLSCSPISGHRSVSWYQQTPGQGLQFLFEYFSETQRNKGNFPGRFSGRQFSNSRSEMNVSTLELGDSALYLCASSFIGEGPGNTIYFGEGSWLTVV.

The rearrangement links TRBV29-1 to TRBJ2-2; D might be TRBD2 (6 bases). The V and J ends lost 4 bases and 1 base respectively, with 10 bases between them. The CDR3 is 14 amino acids. CDR1 is SQVTM and CDR2 is ANQGSEA in the germline V gene. In DNA, the CDR3 is TGCAGCGTTGGGCGGGACTTGAACACCGGGGAGCTGTTTTTT. This encodes CSVGRDLNTGELFF.

The rearrangement links TRBV19 to TRBJ2-5; D possibly uses TRBD1 or TRBD2 (5 bases each). V lost 3 bases and J 2 bases, leaving 10 bases between the germline ends. The CDR3 is 14 residues long. The germline V gene has CDR1 LNHDA and CDR2 SQIVND (reference sequence). CDR3: CASSMRGRQETQYF. For the CDR3, the DNA is TGTGCCAGTAGTATGAGGGGCAGACAAGAGACCCAGTACTTC.

The gene calls are TRBV10-3 and TRBJ2-7; 8 bases are a match to TRBD2. From germline, CDR1 is ENHRY and CDR2 SYGVKD. The CDR3 extends over 12 amino acids. The V gene end was trimmed by 11 bases and the J gene end by 3 bases; junction bases not matched to a gene: 6. CDR3 in amino acids: CARSGSFYEQYF. The CDR3 region has the DNA TGTGCCCGAAGCGGGAGTTTCTACGAGCAGTACTTC.

This clone showed up just a few times. This chain links TRBV19 with TRBJ1-5; maybe TRBD1 (6 bases). Per the germline V gene, CDR1 is LNHDA and CDR2 is SQIVND (reference sequence). The V and J ends lost 10 bases and 7 bases respectively, with 17 bases between them. The CDR3 spans 13 residues. The CDR3 region has the DNA TGTGCCACCTCCAGAGGGGGTACCCAGCCCCAGCATTTT. It translates to CATSRGGTQPQHF.

V usage is TRBV7-9 and J usage is TRBJ1-2; perhaps TRBD1 as D (6 bases). Germline CDR1 and CDR2: SEHNR and FQNEAQ (reference sequence). The V gene lost 6 bases and the J gene lost 8 bases, with 22 bases spanning the gap. The CDR3 is 15 residues long. The CDR3 region has the DNA TGTGCCAGCAGTCCGCCGGGACAATCTTTCGTCGGCTACACCTTC. This codes for CASSPPGQSFVGYTF.

Only one count was recorded for this clone. The CDR3 protein is CSAGTAYGYTF. The CDR3 nucleotides read TGCAGTGCTGGGACGGCCTATGGCTACACCTTC. The chain employs TRBV20-1 and TRBJ1-2, with D tentatively TRBD1 (5 bases). The CDR3 has 11 residues. With 5 bases removed from V and 4 bases from J, the gap between germline ends came to 8 bases. Germline assignment: CDR1 DFQATT and CDR2 SNEGSKA (reference sequence).

The chain joins TRBV6-6 to TRBJ1-1; 8 bases agree with TRBD1. The CDR3 runs to 12 residues. CDR1 and CDR2 (germline): MNHNY, SVGAGI (reference sequence). J was trimmed by 10 bases and V by 6 bases; bases with no gene match: 7. DNA for the CDR3: TGTGCCAGCAGCGGCAATACAGGGGGAGCTTTCTTT. This encodes CASSGNTGGAFF.

The chain is built from TRBV5-1 and TRBJ1-1; D remains unclear. The CDR3 covers 15 residues. The germline gives CDR1 SGHRS, CDR2 YFSETQ. V was trimmed by 0 bases and J by 1 base, leaving 10 bases between them. The CDR3 DNA reads TGCGCCAGCAGCTTGGGAGGGAGGACGAACACTGAAGCTTTCTTT. Its protein product is CASSLGGRTNTEAFF.

The gene calls are TRBV2 and TRBJ2-3, with D perhaps assigned TRBD1 or TRBD2 (5 bases each). CDR3 length: 13 residues. The V and J ends lost 8 bases and 0 bases respectively, with 9 bases between them. CDR1 SNHLY and CDR2 FYNNEI come from the germline V gene. This CDR3 is CASGRGSTDTQYF. CDR3 DNA sequence: TGTGCCAGCGGACGGGGCAGCACAGATACGCAGTATTTT.

The chain links TRBV28 to TRBJ1-1, with 7 positions matching TRBD1. The CDR3 length is 13 residues. Germline CDR1 is MDHEN and CDR2 is SYDVKM. Trimming at V came to 3 bases and at J to 7 bases, leaving 5 bases not matched to a gene. CDR3 bases: TGTGCCAGCAGTTTGGGACAGCTAAATGAAGCTTTCTTT. It translates to CASSLGQLNEAFF.

The chain links TRBV2 to TRBJ2-5, with 14 bases fitting TRBD2. Germline CDR1 and CDR2: SNHLY and FYNNEI. Trimming took 9 bases from V and 4 from J; bases not matched to a gene: 1. The CDR3 length is 13 residues. The CDR3 DNA reads as TGTGCCAGGGGGACTAGCGGGGGAGAGACCCAGTACTTC. This gives the protein CARGTSGGETQYF.

The chain combines TRBV5-1 with TRBJ2-7; 8 positions match TRBD2. V shed 1 base, J shed 3 bases, and the junction held 6 bases outside the gene matches. Germline CDR1 is SGHRS and CDR2 is YFSETQ. CDR3 length: 15 residues. CDR3 sequence (DNA): TGCGCCAGCAGCTTGAAGGTTAGCGGGAACTACGAGCAGTACTTC. It translates to CASSLKVSGNYEQYF.

CDR3 nucleotide sequence: TGCGCCAGCAGCCAAGAGGTCTCGTCCCGCACAGATACGCAGTATTTT. This sequence encodes CASSQEVSSRTDTQYF. The gene calls are TRBV4-3 and TRBJ2-3; D uncertain. This CDR3 region has 16 residues. From germline, CDR1 is LGHNA and CDR2 YSLEER. Deletions cut 0 bases from V and 1 base from J, with 11 bases between.

The genes are TRBV4-1 and TRBJ2-3, with TRBD2 matching 11 bases. Germline V gives CDR1 MGHRA, CDR2 YSYEKL. The CDR3 is 21 residues long. Losses at the gene ends were 3 bases for V and 0 bases for J; bases not matched to a gene: 17. As DNA, the CDR3 is TGCGCCAGCAGCCATCTCGGGGGGGCTCTAGCGGGAGGTACTAGCACAGATACGCAGTATTTT. This codes for CASSHLGGALAGGTSTDTQYF.

The gene calls are TRBV30 and TRBJ2-7; D tentatively reads TRBD1 or TRBD2 (5 bases each). The ends were cut back, 2 bases at V and 4 bases at J, with 18 bases in the middle. Germline values: CDR1 GTSNPN, CDR2 SVGIG (reference sequence). This CDR3 region has 15 residues. CDR3 in DNA: TGTGCCTGGAGTCAAAAAACGGGACCCTTATACGAGCAGTACTTC. Its translation is CAWSQKTGPLYEQYF.

The V call is TRBV29-1, the J call TRBJ1-1; 7 nucleotides align to TRBD1. This CDR3 spans 11 amino acids. V dropped 7 bases and J dropped 6; count of bases not matched to a gene: 5. Germline CDR1 SQVTM, CDR2 ANQGSEA. The CDR3 DNA sequence: TGCAGCGCAAACAGGGGTTCTGAAGCTTTCTTT. It specifies CSANRGSEAFF.

This clone was picked up one time. The CDR3 protein is CASSLDPGSTYEQYF. CDR3 nucleotide sequence: TGTGCCAGCAGCTTAGATCCGGGATCTACCTACGAGCAGTACTTC. This rearrangement joins TRBV11-2 to TRBJ2-7; possible D gene TRBD2, 5 bases. V lost 0 bases and J 2 bases, leaving 11 bases between the germline ends. The CDR3 covers 15 residues. Germline V gene sequence: CDR1 SGHAT, CDR2 FQNNGV.

V and J are TRBV5-5 and TRBJ1-1; D gene uncertain. Germline CDR1 SGHKS, CDR2 YYEKEE (reference sequence). Trimming left V 0 bases short and J 5 bases short, with 11 bases between. This CDR3 spans 14 amino acids. CDR3 nucleotides: TGTGCCAGCAGCTTGGTAGGGAAGGAGACTGAAGCTTTCTTT. It translates to CASSLVGKETEAFF.

This chain links TRBV28 with TRBJ2-6, with 11 bases lining up with TRBD1. CDR3 length: 18 amino acids. The germline V gene encodes CDR1 MDHEN and CDR2 SYDVKM. The V and J ends lost 3 bases and 3 bases, in that order; junction bases with no gene match: 7. The CDR3 region is CASSLSGQGAGGANVLTF. CDR3 nucleotides: TGTGCCAGCAGTTTGTCCGGACAGGGGGCCGGTGGGGCCAACGTCCTGACTTTC.

The rearrangement joins TRBV2 to TRBJ2-5, with 9 bases aligning to TRBD2. The tail of the sequence fits TRBJ2-7 better, so the J call may be wrong. This CDR3 comprises 15 residues. Looked up from germline, CDR1 is SNHLY and CDR2 is FYNNEI. CDR3 sequence: CASRKGTSPEYEQYF. The CDR3 nucleotides are TGTGCCAGCAGGAAAGGGACTAGCCCGGAATACGAGCAGTACTTC.

The J gene is TRBJ2-5, the V gene TRBV6-5; 11 nucleotides match TRBD2. The germline V gene encodes CDR1 MNHEY and CDR2 SVGAGI. V lost 10 bases and J lost 5; bases outside the gene matches: 3. The CDR3 consists of 12 residues. The CDR3 coding sequence is TGTGCCACCAGGACTAGCGGGGAGACCCAGTACTTC. It translates to CATRTSGETQYF.

This clone was detected once. This chain joins TRBV28 and TRBJ2-5; the match to TRBD2 covers 14 bases. CDR1 is MDHEN, CDR2 SYDVKM, per germline. The CDR3 runs 17 residues. Trimming at V came to 5 bases and at J to 4 bases, leaving 9 bases not matched to a gene. The CDR3 DNA reads TGTGCCAGCAGTCCGCAGACAGGGACTAGCGGGGGAGAGACCCAGTACTTC. Its protein is CASSPQTGTSGGETQYF.

This clone was counted between two and nine times. This sequence joins TRBV5-4 and TRBJ1-6; TRBD1 is a possible D gene (5 bases). With 5 bases removed from V and 10 bases from J, the gap between germline ends came to 16 bases. This CDR3 spans 14 amino acids. Germline V lookup: CDR1 SGHNT, CDR2 YYREEE (reference sequence). CDR3 in DNA: TGTGCCAGCAGTCGAACGTCCGGGGACTCACCCCTCCACTTT. Translated, it gives CASSRTSGDSPLHF.

V and J are TRBV5-1 and TRBJ1-2; D gene uncertain. The V end was cut by 2 bases, the J end by 2 bases, with 7 bases between. The CDR3 runs 13 residues. Looked up from germline, CDR1 is SGHRS and CDR2 is YFSETQ. The CDR3 loop reads CASSFTANYGYTF. In DNA, the CDR3 is TGCGCCAGCAGCTTTACAGCGAACTATGGCTACACCTTC. Full variable domain (missing parts from reference TRBV5-1 and TRBJ1-2): KAGVTQTPRYLIKTRGQQVTLSCSPISGHRSVSWYQQTPGQGLQFLFEYFSETQRNKGNFPGRFSGRQFSNSRSEMNVSTLELGDSALYLCASSFTANYGYTFGSGTRLTVV.

The V gene is TRBV19, the J gene TRBJ2-7, with a tentative D call TRBD1 (5 bases). V was shortened by 2 bases and J by 8 bases, with 13 bases between the two germline ends. The CDR3 length is 13 residues. Per germline, CDR1 LNHDA and CDR2 SQIVND (reference sequence). The CDR3 coding sequence is TGTGCCAGTAGTATATCTCACATGGGGCAGCAGTACTTC. Translated, it gives CASSISHMGQQYF.